A single sample is the source of the 8 T cell receptor beta chains below, sequenced in a study of cytomegalovirus exposure and HLA in healthy donors. Primers: 60 Vbeta forward and 13 Jbeta reverse. Here immunoSEQ multiplex PCR was the method, and the copy in TCRdb shows in-frame clones only, minus some. Among about 43,000 clones, about 64% were seen once, and the ten largest hold about 12%. Sequencing used PBMCs. These receptors all stem from a man aged 60-69 years in good health and CMV-seropositive.

This chain connects TRBV2 to TRBJ2-5; 8 bases are a match to TRBD1. Germline-derived CDR1 and CDR2 are SNHLY and FYNNEI. V lost 5 bases, J lost 5 bases, and 13 bases stayed unmatched. CDR3 length: 16 residues. The CDR3 nucleotides read TGTGCCAGCAGTTCCAAAGAGGGCAGGGGGCTTGAGACCCAGTACTTC. Translated, it gives CASSSKEGRGLETQYF.

V and J are TRBV25-1 and TRBJ2-1, with 8 bases identical to TRBD2. J was trimmed by 8 bases and V by 4 bases; bases with no gene match: 7. The CDR3 has 14 residues. Germline values: CDR1 MGHDK, CDR2 SYGVNS. CDR3 DNA sequence: TGTGCCAGCAGTGGATCGGGAGGGCGGTATGAGCAGTTCTTC. It codes for CASSGSGGRYEQFF.

V gene TRBV6-4 combines with J gene TRBJ2-1; D gene unclear. CDR3 size: 10 residues. Trimming removed 0 bases from V and 16 bases from J, with 7 bases in between. The V gene's germline CDR1 is MRHNA and CDR2 SNTAGT. The CDR3 sequence: CASSDSQVFF. The CDR3, as DNA: TGTGCCAGCAGTGACTCGCAGGTTTTCTTC.

V gene TRBV30 combines with J gene TRBJ1-5; possibly TRBD1 for D (5 bases). Trimming left V 5 bases short and J 0 bases short, with 14 bases between. The CDR3 consists of 15 residues. CDR1 is GTSNPN and CDR2 is SVGIG in the germline V gene (reference sequence). The CDR3 region is CAWSRGVDSNQPQHF. CDR3 bases: TGTGCCTGGTCCCGGGGGGTAGATAGCAATCAGCCCCAGCATTTT.

The V and J genes are TRBV6-5 and TRBJ2-7, with 8 bases lining up with TRBD1. The CDR3 consists of 14 residues. Germline-derived CDR1 and CDR2 are MNHEY and SVGAGI. Unmatched junction bases numbered 6, after V lost 1 base and J lost 7 bases. The CDR3 DNA follows: TGTGCCAGCAGTTACTACGGCAGGGGGCGAGAGCAGTACTTC. Its translation: CASSYYGRGREQYF.

The chain uses TRBV4-3 and TRBJ2-2; D remains ambiguous. Germline lookup yields CDR1 LGHNA and CDR2 YSLEER. With 1 base removed from V and 6 bases from J, the gap between germline ends came to 15 bases. The CDR3 spans 16 residues. The CDR3 DNA reads as TGCGCCAGCAGCCAAGGAGTCCCCACTATGCCCGGGGAGCTGTTTTTT. This codes for CASSQGVPTMPGELFF.

This clone was picked up a small number of times. This chain uses TRBV2 with TRBJ2-7; 12 bases match TRBD2. The CDR3 is 15 amino acids. The V gene's germline CDR1 is SNHLY and CDR2 FYNNEI. The V segment lost 10 bases and the J segment 5 bases; nucleotides outside the gene matches: 12. CDR3 sequence reads: CATQGSSGRAHEQYF. Here the CDR3 DNA reads TGTGCCACCCAAGGGTCTAGCGGGAGGGCCCACGAGCAGTACTTC.

The chain has TRBV9 and TRBJ2-3; D is perhaps TRBD1 (7 bases). Trimming pared 0 bases from V and 4 bases from J, leaving 12 bases between. The CDR3 consists of 15 residues. Germline values: CDR1 SGDLS, CDR2 YYNGEE. The CDR3: CASSVAGGGPDTQYF. The CDR3 bases are TGTGCCAGCAGCGTAGCAGGGGGAGGTCCAGATACGCAGTATTTT.